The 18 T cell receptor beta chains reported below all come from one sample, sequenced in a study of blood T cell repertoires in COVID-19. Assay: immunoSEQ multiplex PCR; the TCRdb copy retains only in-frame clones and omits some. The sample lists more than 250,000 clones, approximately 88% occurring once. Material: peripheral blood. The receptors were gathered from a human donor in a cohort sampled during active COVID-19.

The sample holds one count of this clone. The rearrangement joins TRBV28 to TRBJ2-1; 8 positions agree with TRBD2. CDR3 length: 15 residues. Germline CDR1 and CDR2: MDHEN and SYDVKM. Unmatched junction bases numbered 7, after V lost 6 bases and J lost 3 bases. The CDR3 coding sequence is TGTGCCAGCAGGGACGGGAGGGGAAACTACAATGAGCAGTTCTTC. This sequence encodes CASRDGRGNYNEQFF.

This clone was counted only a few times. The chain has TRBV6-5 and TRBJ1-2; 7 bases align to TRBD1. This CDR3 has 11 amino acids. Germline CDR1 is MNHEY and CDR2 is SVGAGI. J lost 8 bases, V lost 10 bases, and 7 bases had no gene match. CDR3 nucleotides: TGTGCCATCAGACAGGGACGGGGCTACACCTTC. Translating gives CAIRQGRGYTF.

In DNA form, the CDR3 reads TGTGCCAGCAGTTACACCCGGACAGGGGGCGCAGGAGATACGCAGTATTTT. This translates into CASSYTRTGGAGDTQYF. The rearrangement joins TRBV6-2 or TRBV6-3 to TRBJ2-3; 11 bases line up with TRBD1. Trimming removed 2 bases from V and 5 bases from J; junction bases left unmatched: 9. CDR1 is MNHEY and CDR2 is SVGEGT in the germline V gene. The CDR3 is 17 residues long.

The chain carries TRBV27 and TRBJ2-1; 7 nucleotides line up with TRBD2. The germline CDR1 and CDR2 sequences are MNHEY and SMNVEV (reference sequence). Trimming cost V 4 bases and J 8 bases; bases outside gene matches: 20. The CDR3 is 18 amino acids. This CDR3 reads CASSSPTSYTSQLHEQFF. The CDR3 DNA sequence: TGTGCCAGCAGTTCCCCGACTAGCTATACCTCTCAGCTGCATGAGCAGTTCTTC.

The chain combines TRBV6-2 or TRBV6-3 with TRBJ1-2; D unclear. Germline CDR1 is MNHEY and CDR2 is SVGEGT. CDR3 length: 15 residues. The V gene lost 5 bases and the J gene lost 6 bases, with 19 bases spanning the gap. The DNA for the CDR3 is TGTGCCAGCAGTCCCTTTGACCGTTATCGGGATGGCTACACCTTC. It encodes CASSPFDRYRDGYTF.

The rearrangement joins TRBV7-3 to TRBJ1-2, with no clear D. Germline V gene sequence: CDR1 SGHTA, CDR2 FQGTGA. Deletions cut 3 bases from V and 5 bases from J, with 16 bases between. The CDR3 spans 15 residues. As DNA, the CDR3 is TGTGCCAGCAGCTTTGGACCGAGCGGAGCATATGGCTACACCTTC. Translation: CASSFGPSGAYGYTF.

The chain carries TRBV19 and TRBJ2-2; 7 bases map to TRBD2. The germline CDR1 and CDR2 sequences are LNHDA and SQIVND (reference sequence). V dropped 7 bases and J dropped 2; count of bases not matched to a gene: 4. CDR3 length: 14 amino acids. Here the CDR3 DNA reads TGTGCCAGTAATGCGGGAGCCAACACCGGGGAGCTGTTTTTT. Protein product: CASNAGANTGELFF.

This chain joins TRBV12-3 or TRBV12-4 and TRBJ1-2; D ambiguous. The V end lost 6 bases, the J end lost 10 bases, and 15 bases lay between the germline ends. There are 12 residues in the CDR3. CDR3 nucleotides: TGTGCCAGCAGGGAAGAGAGGTGGGTCTACACCTTC. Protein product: CASREERWVYTF.

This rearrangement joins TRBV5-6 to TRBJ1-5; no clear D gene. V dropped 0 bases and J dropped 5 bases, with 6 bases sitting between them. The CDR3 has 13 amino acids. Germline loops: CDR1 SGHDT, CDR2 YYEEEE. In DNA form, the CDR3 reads TGTGCCAGCAGCTTGGCCTTCGATCAGCCCCAGCATTTT. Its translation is CASSLAFDQPQHF.

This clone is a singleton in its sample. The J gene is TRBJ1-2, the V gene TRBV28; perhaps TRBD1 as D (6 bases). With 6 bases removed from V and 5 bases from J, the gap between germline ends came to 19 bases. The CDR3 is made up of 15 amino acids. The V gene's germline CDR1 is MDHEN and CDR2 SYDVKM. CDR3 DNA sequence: TGTGCCAGCAGACCCGACAGGAGTGGTGTGTATGGCTACACCTTC. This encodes CASRPDRSGVYGYTF.

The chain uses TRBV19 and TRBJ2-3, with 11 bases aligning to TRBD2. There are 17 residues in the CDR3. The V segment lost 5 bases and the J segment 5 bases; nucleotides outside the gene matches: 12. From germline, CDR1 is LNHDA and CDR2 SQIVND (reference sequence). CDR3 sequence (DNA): TGTGCCAGTAGTCTTTCCCATAGCGGGAGGGCCCAAGATACGCAGTATTTT. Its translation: CASSLSHSGRAQDTQYF.

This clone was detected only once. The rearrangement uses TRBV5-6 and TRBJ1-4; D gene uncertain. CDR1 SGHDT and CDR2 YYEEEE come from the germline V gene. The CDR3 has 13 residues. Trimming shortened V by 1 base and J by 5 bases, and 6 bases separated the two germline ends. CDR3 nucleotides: TGTGCCAGCAGCTTGTCCGGGAATGAAAAACTGTTTTTT. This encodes CASSLSGNEKLFF.

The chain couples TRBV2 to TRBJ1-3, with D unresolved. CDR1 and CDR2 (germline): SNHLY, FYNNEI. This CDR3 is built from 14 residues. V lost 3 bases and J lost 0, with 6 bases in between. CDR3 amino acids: CASSDNYSGNTIYF. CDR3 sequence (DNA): TGTGCCAGCAGTGACAACTACTCTGGAAACACCATATATTTT.

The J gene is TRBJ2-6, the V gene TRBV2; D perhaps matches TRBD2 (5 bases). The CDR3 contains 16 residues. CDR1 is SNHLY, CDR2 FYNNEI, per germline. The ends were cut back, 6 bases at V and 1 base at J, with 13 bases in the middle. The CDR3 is CASRTREGSGANVLTF. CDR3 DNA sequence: TGTGCCAGCAGGACCAGAGAGGGTTCTGGGGCCAACGTCCTGACTTTC.

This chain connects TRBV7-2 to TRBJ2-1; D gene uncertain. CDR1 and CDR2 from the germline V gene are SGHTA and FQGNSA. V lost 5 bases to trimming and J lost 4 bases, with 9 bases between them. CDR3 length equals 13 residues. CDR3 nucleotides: TGTGCCAGCAGCCCCAGTTCGTACAATGAGCAGTTCTTC. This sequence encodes CASSPSSYNEQFF.

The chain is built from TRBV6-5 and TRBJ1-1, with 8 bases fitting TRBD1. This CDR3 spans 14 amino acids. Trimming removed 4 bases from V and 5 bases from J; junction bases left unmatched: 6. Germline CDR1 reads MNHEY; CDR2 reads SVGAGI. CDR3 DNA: TGTGCCAGCAGTTGGGGACAGGTAGGGACTGAAGCTTTCTTT. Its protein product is CASSWGQVGTEAFF.

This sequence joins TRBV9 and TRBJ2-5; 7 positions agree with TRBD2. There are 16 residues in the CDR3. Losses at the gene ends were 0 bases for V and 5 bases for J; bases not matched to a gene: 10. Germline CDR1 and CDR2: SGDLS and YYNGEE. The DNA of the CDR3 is TGTGCCAGCAGCGTAGCGGGGGGAGGAGTCGGGGAGACCCAGTACTTC. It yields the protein CASSVAGGGVGETQYF.

CDR3 nucleotide sequence: TGTGCCAACCGCCGAGGCCTAAATTCACCCCTCCACTTT. Protein: CANRRGLNSPLHF. The chain joins TRBV28 to TRBJ1-6; the D is unclear. Looked up from germline, CDR1 is MDHEN and CDR2 is SYDVKM. V was clipped by 10 bases and J by 7 bases, with 14 bases between them. CDR3 length: 13 amino acids.